The 5 T cell receptor beta chains given below trace back to one sample, sequenced in a study of monozygotic twins with inflammatory bowel disease. TCRdb re-called the 5' RACE reads; one entry per CDR3 protein, DNA not given. The sample holds over 110,000 distinct CDR3 sequences. The specimen was blood. The source of these receptors is a human donor with ulcerative colitis or Crohn's disease, or a healthy co-twin of an affected twin (not recorded which).

The V and J genes are TRBV28 and TRBJ1-3. The germline V gene has CDR1 MDHEN and CDR2 SYDVKM. The CDR3 spans 20 residues. CDR3 sequence reads: CASWSIFSSGGSYSGNTIYF.

V is TRBV20-1 and J is TRBJ1-1; the D call from TCRdb, TRBD1, cannot be confirmed without DNA. CDR3 length: 15 residues. Germline loops: CDR1 DFQATT, CDR2 SNEGSKA (reference sequence). CDR3 loop: CSARPNRGGDTEAFF.

The rearrangement links TRBV18 to TRBJ2-7. Germline V gene data show CDR1 as KGHSH and CDR2 as LQKENI. This CDR3 is built from 15 residues. CDR3 residues: CASSPSPLSDYEQYF.

V and J are TRBV7-9 and TRBJ2-3. The CDR3 sequence is 15 residues long. Per the germline V gene, CDR1 is SEHNR and CDR2 is FQNEAQ (reference sequence). The CDR3 spells CASSLSPDSTDTQYF.

V and J are TRBV5-1 and TRBJ1-6. The CDR3 consists of 13 residues. The V gene's germline CDR1 is SGHRS and CDR2 YFSETQ. The CDR3 loop is CASSFSYNSPLHF.